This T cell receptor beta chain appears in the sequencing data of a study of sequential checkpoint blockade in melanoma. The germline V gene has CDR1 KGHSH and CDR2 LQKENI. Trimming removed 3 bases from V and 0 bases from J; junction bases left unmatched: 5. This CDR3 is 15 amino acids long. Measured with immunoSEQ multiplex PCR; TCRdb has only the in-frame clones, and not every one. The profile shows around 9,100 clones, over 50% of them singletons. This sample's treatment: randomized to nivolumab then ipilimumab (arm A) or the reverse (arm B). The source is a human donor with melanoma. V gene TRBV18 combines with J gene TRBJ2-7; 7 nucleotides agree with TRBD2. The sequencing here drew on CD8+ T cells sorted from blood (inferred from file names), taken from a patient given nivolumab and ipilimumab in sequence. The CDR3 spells CASSPVGGSSYEQYF. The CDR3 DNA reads TGTGCCAGCTCACCCGTCGGGGGGAGCTCCTACGAGCAGTACTTC.